These T cell receptor beta chains were read from a single sample in a study of T cell responses to AZD1222 COVID-19 vaccine. Profiled with immunoSEQ multiplex PCR; TCRdb holds only in-frame clones, not every one. The sample lists 150,000 or so clones; 86% were seen once. The sequencing here drew on peripheral blood, taken on day 0 of MenACWY control vaccination. These receptors were obtained from an adult in good health. Each CDR3 is given with its conserved first and last residue. D genes are given only for firm matches. Clone size is stated in some rows and not others, as once, few, many or a class when expanded.

D gene | J gene | clone size | V gene | CDR3 protein | CDR3 DNA
- | TRBJ1-1 | - | TRBV5-1 | CASSIRPGQNTEAFF | TGCGCCAGCAGCATACGACCCGGACAGAACACTGAAGCTTTCTTT
TRBD2 | TRBJ2-3 | - | TRBV13 | CASSWMGPGGLTDTQYF | TGTGCCAGCAGCTGGATGGGGCCGGGAGGACTCACAGATACGCAGTATTTT
TRBD1 | TRBJ1-1 | - | TRBV11-2 | CASSYLYRGLTEAFF | TGTGCCAGCAGCTACCTCTACAGGGGGCTCACTGAAGCTTTCTTT
TRBD2 | TRBJ2-7 | - | TRBV19 | CASSHPGTSGTYEQYF | TGTGCCAGTAGTCACCCCGGGACTAGCGGCACCTACGAGCAGTACTTC
- | TRBJ1-1 | - | TRBV12-5 | CASGLDQETEAFF | TGTGCTAGTGGTTTGGACCAGGAGACTGAAGCTTTCTTT
TRBD1 | TRBJ1-3 | - | TRBV18 | CASSSWTGGTNSGNTIYF | TGTGCCAGCTCATCATGGACAGGGGGAACTAACTCTGGAAACACCATATATTTT
- | TRBJ1-1 | - | TRBV6-5 | CASSGAPANTEAFF | TGTGCCAGCAGCGGAGCCCCGGCGAACACTGAAGCTTTCTTT
- | TRBJ2-7 | - | TRBV7-6 | CASSLSHTGSYEQYF | TGTGCCAGCAGCCTTTCCCACACAGGCTCCTACGAGCAGTACTTC
- | TRBJ1-1 | few | TRBV19 | CATRGSPEAFF | TGTGCCACTCGGGGGTCTCCTGAAGCTTTCTTT
TRBD1 | TRBJ2-2 | - | TRBV9 | CASSVGTGGTGELFF | TGTGCCAGCAGCGTCGGGACAGGCGGCACCGGGGAGCTGTTTTTT
- | TRBJ1-4 | - | TRBV28 | CASRENRDLGGYTNEKLFF | TGTGCCAGCAGAGAAAACCGGGACCTGGGAGGGTACACTAATGAAAAACTGTTTTTT
- | TRBJ2-6 | once | TRBV27 | CASRPRSSGANVLTF | TGTGCCAGCAGACCCAGGAGCTCTGGGGCCAACGTCCTGACTTTC
- | TRBJ1-2 | - | TRBV19 | CASSSGPFYGYTF | TGTGCCAGTAGCTCGGGGCCTTTCTATGGCTACACCTTC
- | TRBJ2-5 | once | TRBV3-1/TRBV3-2 | CASSQPNRVAETQYF | TGTGCCAGCAGCCAACCTAACAGGGTGGCGGAGACCCAGTACTTC
TRBD1 | TRBJ1-5 | - | TRBV6-2/TRBV6-3 | CASSMWVGGGIQPQHF | TGTGCCAGCAGTATGTGGGTAGGGGGCGGGATTCAGCCCCAGCATTTT
TRBD1 | TRBJ1-2 | few | TRBV5-4 | CASSSQGARNYGYTF | TGTGCCAGCAGCTCCCAGGGGGCGCGAAACTATGGCTACACCTTC
- | TRBJ2-7 | few | TRBV7-2 | CASSLAPEYEQYF | TGTGCCAGCAGCTTAGCGCCAGAGTACGAGCAGTACTTC
TRBD1 | TRBJ1-2 | - | TRBV6-5 | CASSPTGQWYGYTF | TGTGCCAGCAGTCCGACAGGGCAATGGTATGGCTACACCTTC
- | TRBJ2-1 | - | TRBV12-3/TRBV12-4 | CASTRTGYNEQFF | TGTGCCAGCACGAGGACCGGCTACAATGAGCAGTTCTTC
- | TRBJ1-2 | - | TRBV10-3 | CAIRDGSGGAYGYTF | TGTGCCATCAGGGACGGGTCGGGGGGCGCCTATGGCTACACCTTC
- | TRBJ1-3 | - | TRBV5-1 | CASSPEGVLGDTIYF | TGCGCCAGCAGCCCTGAGGGGGTCCTGGGAGACACCATATATTTT
- | TRBJ2-5 | - | TRBV20-1 | CSVIRETQYF | TGCAGTGTCATTAGGGAGACCCAGTACTTC
- | TRBJ2-1 | - | TRBV6-2/TRBV6-3 | CASSHPAETGDYNEQFF | TGTGCTAGCAGTCACCCTGCAGAGACAGGAGACTACAATGAGCAGTTCTTC
- | TRBJ2-1 | - | TRBV5-8 | CASSLGASSYNEQFF | TGTGCCAGCAGCTTGGGGGCGAGCTCCTACAATGAGCAGTTCTTC
- | TRBJ2-1 | - | TRBV18 | CASSPRDGTFSYNEQFF | TGTGCCAGCTCACCCCGGGACGGAACATTCTCCTACAATGAGCAGTTCTTC
- | TRBJ2-5 | - | TRBV2 | CASRGDQETQYF | TGTGCCAGCAGAGGGGACCAAGAGACCCAGTACTTC
- | TRBJ1-5 | - | TRBV19 | CASRSWGEGQPQHF | TGTGCCAGTAGGTCATGGGGAGAAGGCCAGCCCCAGCATTTT
- | TRBJ2-3 | - | TRBV6-4 | CASSDSRDTQYF | TGTGCCAGCAGTGACTCTCGAGATACGCAGTATTTT
- | TRBJ1-1 | - | TRBV5-1 | CASSREGTEAFF | TGCGCCAGCAGCAGGGAGGGCACTGAAGCTTTCTTT
TRBD1 | TRBJ1-2 | - | TRBV5-1 | CASSLARDRGRKVGYTF | TGCGCCAGCAGCTTGGCGAGAGACAGGGGGCGGAAGGTTGGCTACACCTTC
TRBD1 | TRBJ1-1 | - | TRBV6-4 | CASSVTGDIAEAFF | TGTGCCAGCAGTGTCACAGGGGATATAGCTGAAGCTTTCTTT
TRBD2 | TRBJ2-3 | - | TRBV4-2 | CASSQDGGSGGQQYF | TGTGCCAGCAGCCAAGATGGCGGTAGCGGGGGACAGCAGTATTTT
- | TRBJ1-5 | - | TRBV28 | CASRGLGDQPQHF | TGTGCCAGCAGGGGGCTAGGAGATCAGCCCCAGCATTTT
- | TRBJ1-6 | - | TRBV6-1 | CASSEGVLGNSPLHF | TGTGCCAGCAGTGAAGGGGTTCTCGGTAATTCACCCCTCCACTTT
TRBD1 | TRBJ2-7 | - | TRBV24-1 | CATSDPTGTAPYEQYF | TGTGCCACCAGTGACCCTACCGGGACAGCACCCTACGAGCAGTACTTC
- | TRBJ2-1 | few | TRBV4-1 | CASSQDRLRGQFF | TGCGCCAGCAGCCAAGATCGTTTGAGGGGGCAGTTCTTC
TRBD2 | TRBJ2-5 | - | TRBV15 | CATSRPGLAGNGETQYF | TGTGCCACCAGCAGGCCGGGACTAGCGGGGAACGGGGAGACCCAGTACTTC
- | TRBJ1-2 | - | TRBV11-3 | CASSPNRVNYGYTF | TGTGCCAGCAGCCCAAACAGGGTCAACTATGGCTACACCTTC
- | TRBJ1-5 | once | TRBV27 | CASSFVENQPQHF | TGTGCCAGCAGTTTTGTGGAAAATCAGCCCCAGCATTTT
- | TRBJ1-1 | - | TRBV19 | CASSIRKPANTEAFF | TGTGCCAGTAGTATAAGGAAGCCCGCGAACACTGAAGCTTTCTTT
TRBD1 | TRBJ1-4 | - | TRBV4-2 | CASSQAGTGRPGGEKLFF | TGTGCCAGCAGCCAAGCCGGGACAGGGAGGCCCGGGGGTGAAAAACTGTTTTTT